This record covers a single T cell receptor (beta chain). Antigen unknown. During cDNA synthesis, UMIs that each contained a 6-nucleotide sample barcode were added by means of template switching. TCRdb reprocessed the 5' RACE reads and reports one entry per CDR3 protein, with no DNA. The table for this sample gives 160,000 or so distinct CDR3 sequences. This record comes from a study of monozygotic twins with inflammatory bowel disease. Study-wide results and caveats: Using the inverse Simpson index, IBD patients had lower TCRbeta diversity than healthy co-twins. No repertoire similarity difference was seen between concordant and discordant twins; power was possibly limited. There was no support for any single strong signal or clonotype associated with IBD.

This CDR3 has 15 residues. The receptor was isolated from a human donor with ulcerative colitis or Crohn's disease, or a healthy co-twin of an affected twin (not recorded which). The chain is built from TRBV12-3 or TRBV12-4 and TRBJ2-1; TCRdb indicates TRBD2, and absent DNA this call remains unverified. The sequenced sample consisted of blood. The CDR3 loop reads CASSRGDSSYNEQFF.